The clone carrying this T cell receptor (beta chain) was detected ten times or more. Per germline, CDR1 SGHRS and CDR2 YFSETQ. The CDR3 is made up of 15 amino acids. V trimming: 4 bases; J trimming: 0 bases; junction bases outside the gene matches: 5. The TCRbeta library incorporated unique molecular identifiers. Using its own MiXCR run on the PCR reads, TCRdb lists one record per CDR3 protein. This table holds around 670,000 distinct CDR3 sequences, about 12% found once. This entry is derived from a study of T-cell reconstitution after alpha-beta-depleted transplantation in children. V gene TRBV5-1 combines with J gene TRBJ2-3; 7 bases are a match to TRBD2. This receptor was taken from a girl aged 2-9 years with congenital amegakaryocytic thrombocytopenia, due to receive a stem cell transplant. The sample was PBMCs, taken before TCRalphabeta/CD19-depleted stem cell transplant. The CDR3 reads CASSIERESTDTQYF. The CDR3 nucleotides read TGCGCCAGCAGCATAGAGCGGGAAAGCACAGATACGCAGTATTTT.